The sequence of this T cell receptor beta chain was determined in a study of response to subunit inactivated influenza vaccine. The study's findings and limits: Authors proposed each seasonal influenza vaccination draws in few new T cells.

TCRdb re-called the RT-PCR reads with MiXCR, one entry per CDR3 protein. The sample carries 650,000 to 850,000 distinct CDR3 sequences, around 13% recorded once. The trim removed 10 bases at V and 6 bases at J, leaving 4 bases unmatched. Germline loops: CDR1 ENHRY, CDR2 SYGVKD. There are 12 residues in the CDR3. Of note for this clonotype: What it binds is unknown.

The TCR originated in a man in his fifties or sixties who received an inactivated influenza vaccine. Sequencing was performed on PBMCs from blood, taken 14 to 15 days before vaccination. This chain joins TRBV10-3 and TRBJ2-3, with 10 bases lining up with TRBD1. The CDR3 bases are TGTGCCACCGGACAGGGGGGGGATACGCAGTATTTT. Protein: CATGQGGDTQYF.